This T cell receptor beta chain was documented in a study of cytomegalovirus exposure and HLA in healthy donors. Using immunoSEQ multiplex PCR, the repertoire was profiled, and TCRdb retains in-frame clones only, with some absent. The table lists over 200,000 clones, 87% of them singletons, with approximately 2% in the top ten. Specimen: PBMCs. This receptor was identified in a woman in her late teens or twenties in good health and CMV-seropositive.

CDR3 region: CASSLRLPRGGNQPQHF. Written as DNA, the CDR3 is TGTGCCAGCAGTTTAAGACTCCCCCGAGGCGGCAATCAGCCCCAGCATTTT. The chain joins TRBV27 to TRBJ1-5; D is uncertain. V was shortened by 2 bases and J by 2 bases, with 16 bases between the two germline ends. The CDR3 runs to 17 residues. Per germline, CDR1 MNHEY and CDR2 SMNVEV (reference sequence).